These T cell receptor beta chains were read from a single sample in a study of T cell repertoires in cytomegalovirus infection. TCRdb redid the calling of the reads with MiXCR, one entry per CDR3 protein. Of about 920,000 distinct CDR3 sequences in the sample, approximately 31% were seen once. These TCRs' antigens remain unknown. The sample was cultured CD8+ T cells from PBMCs, taken from culture after CMV antigen stimulation. Receptor source: a human donor in good health (CMV status not recorded). Some clones in this sample may be carry-over from other donors' samples. The CDR3 runs from the conserved cysteine through the conserved F or W. A D gene is named only where the DNA matches it firmly. Only some rows state a clone size, as once, few, many or a class for expanded clones.

j_call	d_call	clone_size	v_call	cdr3_aa	cdr3_nt
TRBJ2-7	.	.	TRBV15	CATSRERPESSYEQYF	TGTGCCACCAGCAGAGAAAGGCCAGAGAGCTCCTACGAGCAGTACTTC
TRBJ1-2	.	many	TRBV12-3/TRBV12-4	CASSPGHFLYGYTF	TGTGCCAGCAGTCCTGGACACTTTCTCTATGGCTACACCTTC
TRBJ2-1	.	.	TRBV20-1	CSARDHLAAPNEQFF	TGCAGTGCTAGAGATCATCTAGCAGCACCTAATGAGCAGTTCTTC
TRBJ2-7	TRBD2	.	TRBV14	CASSQLAGGGYEQYF	TGTGCCAGCAGCCAGTTAGCGGGGGGTGGTTACGAGCAGTACTTC
TRBJ2-1	.	.	TRBV7-9	CASSSPSGEHKGQFF	TGTGCCAGCAGCTCACCGAGCGGAGAACATAAAGGGCAGTTCTTC
TRBJ1-2	.	.	TRBV7-9	CASAGAGGQHYGYTF	TGTGCCAGCGCCGGAGCGGGCGGGCAACACTATGGCTACACCTTC
TRBJ2-1	.	few	TRBV7-6	CASSYQGSNEQFF	TGTGCCAGCAGCTACCAGGGTTCCAATGAGCAGTTCTTC
TRBJ2-7	.	few	TRBV6-6	CASSKTGIEQYF	TGTGCCAGCAGTAAAACAGGGATCGAGCAGTACTTC
TRBJ2-1	.	few	TRBV7-6	CASTLSPGRIDEQFF	TGTGCCAGCACACTCTCCCCGGGGCGAATAGATGAGCAGTTCTTC
TRBJ2-7	TRBD1	.	TRBV19	CASSIDWTGGDSYEQYF	TGTGCCAGTAGTATAGATTGGACAGGGGGCGATTCTTACGAGCAGTACTTC
TRBJ2-1	TRBD2	.	TRBV5-1	CASSPLSGGLSYNEQFF	TGCGCCAGCAGCCCCCTTAGCGGGGGCCTCTCCTACAATGAGCAGTTCTTC
TRBJ2-2	.	many	TRBV7-9	CASSIAAGELFF	TGTGCCAGCAGCATAGCGGCAGGGGAGCTGTTTTTT
TRBJ2-5	TRBD2	few	TRBV6-5	CASALSGVQETQYF	TGTGCCAGCGCGCTCAGCGGGGTACAAGAGACCCAGTACTTC
TRBJ1-6	.	few	TRBV6-2/TRBV6-3	CASSADTRNSPLHF	TGTGCCAGCAGTGCGGACACTAGGAATTCACCCCTCCACTTT
TRBJ1-5	.	.	TRBV6-2/TRBV6-3	CASSYLTDDYSNQPQHF	TGTGCCAGCAGTTATTTGACGGATGATTATAGCAATCAGCCCCAGCATTTT
TRBJ1-3	.	.	TRBV7-9	CASSRTAYSGNTIYF	TGTGCCAGCAGCCGGACAGCCTACTCTGGAAACACCATATATTTT
TRBJ2-1	.	.	TRBV7-6	CASSPGHPFYNEQFF	TGTGCCAGCAGCCCCGGACACCCTTTCTACAATGAGCAGTTCTTC
TRBJ1-5	.	.	TRBV20-1	CSAGDVLSNQPQHF	TGCAGTGCCGGGGACGTCCTTAGCAATCAGCCCCAGCATTTT
TRBJ2-2	.	many	TRBV7-2	CASSPLFPGELFF	TGTGCCAGCAGCCCCCTGTTTCCCGGGGAGCTGTTTTTT
TRBJ2-5	TRBD2	.	TRBV15	CATGGGAEETQYF	TGTGCCACCGGCGGGGGGGCGGAAGAGACCCAGTACTTC
TRBJ2-1	.	few	TRBV3-1	CASSGRDEQFF	TGTGCCAGCAGCGGTAGGGATGAGCAGTTCTTC
TRBJ1-1	.	many	TRBV7-9	CASSLQGREAFF	TGTGCCAGCAGCTTACAGGGAAGGGAAGCTTTCTTT
TRBJ1-2	TRBD1	few	TRBV5-5	CASSRDGTGGNILTPNGYTF	TGTGCCAGCAGCCGGGATGGGACAGGGGGCAATATACTAACGCCAAATGGCTACACCTTC
TRBJ2-2	TRBD1	many	TRBV5-4	CASSPRQGGELFF	TGTGCCAGCAGCCCTAGACAGGGCGGGGAGCTGTTTTTT
TRBJ2-3	.	.	TRBV7-7	CASSLVSPPKDTDTQYF	TGTGCTAGCAGCTTAGTTTCCCCACCAAAGGACACAGATACGCAGTATTTT
TRBJ2-7	.	.	TRBV24-1	CASRLSYEQYF	TGTGCCAGCAGACTGTCCTACGAGCAGTACTTC
TRBJ1-1	TRBD1	.	TRBV6-1	CASSDRDRDPLEAFF	TGTGCCAGCAGTGACCGGGACAGAGATCCCCTTGAAGCTTTCTTT
TRBJ1-1	.	.	TRBV3-1	CASSQFPKGNTEAFF	TGTGCCAGCAGCCAATTCCCAAAGGGGAACACTGAAGCTTTCTTT
TRBJ2-7	.	.	TRBV12-3/TRBV12-4	CASSSSREQYF	TGTGCCAGCAGTAGCTCGCGGGAGCAGTACTTC
TRBJ2-3	TRBD2	many	TRBV7-2	CASSHTSGGFRSTDTQYF	TGTGCCAGCAGCCACACTAGCGGGGGGTTTCGGAGCACAGATACGCAGTATTTT
TRBJ2-1	TRBD2	.	TRBV11-2	CVSHSGVSSYNEQFF	TGTGTCAGCCATAGCGGGGTGAGCTCCTACAATGAGCAGTTCTTC
TRBJ2-5	.	few	TRBV12-3/TRBV12-4	CASSFEVLPGARQETQYF	TGTGCCAGCAGTTTCGAGGTTCTCCCGGGGGCAAGGCAAGAGACCCAGTACTTC
TRBJ1-2	.	few	TRBV7-9	CASSLKVWGYTF	TGTGCCAGCAGCTTAAAGGTTTGGGGCTACACCTTC
TRBJ1-1	TRBD1	few	TRBV2	CASRGGRTEAFF	TGTGCCAGCCGAGGGGGCCGCACTGAAGCTTTCTTT
TRBJ2-1	TRBD1	.	TRBV29-1	CSVDRVGQPIPNEQFF	TGCAGCGTTGACAGGGTGGGACAGCCAATTCCCAATGAGCAGTTCTTC
TRBJ2-3	.	many	TRBV7-9	CASSSSITDTQYF	TGTGCCAGCAGCTCCTCAATAACAGATACGCAGTATTTT
TRBJ1-6	.	few	TRBV6-2/TRBV6-3	CASSYFAKSSYNSPLHF	TGTGCCAGCAGTTACTTCGCGAAGAGCTCCTATAATTCACCCCTCCACTTT
TRBJ1-6	.	many	TRBV7-8	CASSPLGPGSPLHF	TGTGCCAGCAGCCCTCTCGGACCCGGATCACCCCTCCACTTT
TRBJ2-3	TRBD2	.	TRBV9	CVSSVATSGGSTDTQYF	TGTGTCAGCAGCGTAGCTACTAGCGGGGGTAGCACAGATACGCAGTATTTT
TRBJ1-6	TRBD1	many	TRBV12-3/TRBV12-4	CASSSGQGYSPLHF	TGTGCCAGCAGTTCGGGACAGGGTTATTCACCCCTCCACTTT
TRBJ1-3	TRBD1	.	TRBV7-1	CASSGQGFGSGNTIYF	TGTGCCAGCAGCGGACAGGGTTTCGGCTCTGGAAACACCATATATTTT
TRBJ1-1	.	many	TRBV7-9	CASSSGRFEAFF	TGTGCCAGCAGTTCCGGACGATTTGAAGCTTTCTTT
TRBJ2-1	.	few	TRBV14	CASSESPGGRNEQFF	TGTGCCAGCAGCGAATCCCCGGGGGGCCGCAATGAGCAGTTCTTC
TRBJ2-3	TRBD2	few	TRBV2	CASPLSGGPDTQYF	TGTGCCAGCCCGTTGTCGGGGGGGCCAGATACGCAGTATTTT
TRBJ2-5	.	.	TRBV12-3/TRBV12-4	CASSFLGTQYF	TGTGCCAGCAGTTTCTTGGGGACCCAGTACTTC
TRBJ1-1	.	.	TRBV7-9	CASSPRPSRDTEAFF	TGTGCCAGCAGCCCGAGACCCTCCCGGGACACTGAAGCTTTCTTT